This T cell receptor (beta chain) comes out of a study of CD8 T cells in ankylosing spondylitis. V was cut by 6 bases and J by 2 bases, with 13 bases left in between. In germline, CDR1 is DFQATT, CDR2 SNEGSKA (reference sequence). This CDR3 region has 13 residues. TCRdb processed the 5' RACE reads anew with MiXCR; each CDR3 protein has one entry. The data contain about 240,000 distinct CDR3 sequences, around 10% of them singletons. This clonotype was found many times. Sequencing input: blood, either unsorted or a sorted T cell fraction (not recorded which). The TCR sequence derives from a male donor with ankylosing spondylitis or in good health (not recorded which). This chain joins TRBV20-1 and TRBJ2-5; D unresolved. The CDR3 DNA reads as TGCAGTGCACCCAAGGACGGGCAAGAGACCCAGTACTTC. Amino acid sequence: CSAPKDGQETQYF.